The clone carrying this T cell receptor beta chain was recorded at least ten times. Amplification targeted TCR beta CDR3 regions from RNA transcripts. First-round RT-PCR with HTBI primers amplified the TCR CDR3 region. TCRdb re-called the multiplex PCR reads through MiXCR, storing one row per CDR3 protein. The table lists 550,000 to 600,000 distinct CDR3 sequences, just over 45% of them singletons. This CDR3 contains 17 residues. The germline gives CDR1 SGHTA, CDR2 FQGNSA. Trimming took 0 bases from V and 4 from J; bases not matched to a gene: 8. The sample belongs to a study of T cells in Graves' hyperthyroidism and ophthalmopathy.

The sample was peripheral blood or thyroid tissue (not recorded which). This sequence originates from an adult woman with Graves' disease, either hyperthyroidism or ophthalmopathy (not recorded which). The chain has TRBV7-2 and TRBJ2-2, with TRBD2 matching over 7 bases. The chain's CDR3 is CASSLALGGSSTGELFF. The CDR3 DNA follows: TGTGCCAGCAGCTTAGCCCTTGGCGGGAGTAGCACCGGGGAGCTGTTTTTT.